The clone carrying this T cell receptor beta chain was found a few times. The CDR3 runs 13 residues. The ends lost 6 bases at V and 8 bases at J; junction bases unmatched: 6. During its preparation, the TCRbeta library received unique molecular identifiers. MiXCR was run by TCRdb on the PCR reads, yielding one entry per CDR3 protein. Of about 600,000 distinct CDR3 sequences listed, 10% are singletons. This entry is derived from a study of T-cell reconstitution after alpha-beta-depleted transplantation in children. This receptor was obtained from a human donor who donated a stem cell graft to a child with acute myeloid leukemia. This specimen was PBMCs from the stem cell graft donor, taken from the stem cell graft. The J gene is TRBJ1-4, the V gene TRBV12-3 or TRBV12-4; 7 bases are shared with TRBD1. CDR3 amino acids: CASRTDRLEKLFF. The CDR3 coding sequence is TGTGCCAGCAGAACGGACAGGTTAGAAAAACTGTTTTTT.